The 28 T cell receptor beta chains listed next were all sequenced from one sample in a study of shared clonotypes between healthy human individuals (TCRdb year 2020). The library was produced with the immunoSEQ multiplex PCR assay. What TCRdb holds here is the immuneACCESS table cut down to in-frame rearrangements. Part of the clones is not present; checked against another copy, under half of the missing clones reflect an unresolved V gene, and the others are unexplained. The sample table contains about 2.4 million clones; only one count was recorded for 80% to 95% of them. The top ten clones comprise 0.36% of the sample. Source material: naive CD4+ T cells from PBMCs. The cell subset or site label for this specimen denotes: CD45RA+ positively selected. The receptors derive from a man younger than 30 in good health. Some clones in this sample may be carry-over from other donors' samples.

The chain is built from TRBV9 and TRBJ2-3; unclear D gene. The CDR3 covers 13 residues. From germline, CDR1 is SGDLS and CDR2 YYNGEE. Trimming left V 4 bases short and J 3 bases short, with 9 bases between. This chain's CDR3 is CASSHPRTDTQYF. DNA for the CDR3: TGTGCCAGCAGCCACCCTCGGACAGATACGCAGTATTTT.

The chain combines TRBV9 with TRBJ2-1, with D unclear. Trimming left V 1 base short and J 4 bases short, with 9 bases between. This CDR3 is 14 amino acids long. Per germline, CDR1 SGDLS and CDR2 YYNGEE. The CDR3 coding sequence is TGTGCCAGCAGCGTAAGAGTCGATTACAATGAGCAGTTCTTC. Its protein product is CASSVRVDYNEQFF.

The CDR3 DNA reads TGTGCCAGCTCACCACCAGGACTAGCGGGAGGAAATACGCAGTATTTT. Translation: CASSPPGLAGGNTQYF. The chain links TRBV18 to TRBJ2-3; 14 bases match TRBD2. The J segment lost 7 bases and the V segment lost 0 bases, leaving 3 bases of the junction unmatched. This CDR3 region has 16 residues. Per the germline V gene, CDR1 is KGHSH and CDR2 is LQKENI.

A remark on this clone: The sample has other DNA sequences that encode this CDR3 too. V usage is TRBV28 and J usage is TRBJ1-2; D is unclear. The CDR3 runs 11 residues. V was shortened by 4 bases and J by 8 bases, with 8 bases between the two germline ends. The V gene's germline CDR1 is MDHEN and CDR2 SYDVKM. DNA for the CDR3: TGTGCCAGCAGTTCCCTCGGCGGCTACACCTTC. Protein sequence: CASSSLGGYTF.

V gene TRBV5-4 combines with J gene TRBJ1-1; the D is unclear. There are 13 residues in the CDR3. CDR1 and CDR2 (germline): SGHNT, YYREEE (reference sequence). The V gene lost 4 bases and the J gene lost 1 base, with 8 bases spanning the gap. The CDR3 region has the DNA TGTGCCAGCAGCGGCTCTCCGAACACTGAAGCTTTCTTT. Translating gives CASSGSPNTEAFF.

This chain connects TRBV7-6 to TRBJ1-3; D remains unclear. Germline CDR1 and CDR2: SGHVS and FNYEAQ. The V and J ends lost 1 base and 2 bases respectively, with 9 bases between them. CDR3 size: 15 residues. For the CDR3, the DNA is TGTGCCAGCAGCTTAGGCATTCAGGCTGGAAACACCATATATTTT. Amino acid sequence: CASSLGIQAGNTIYF.

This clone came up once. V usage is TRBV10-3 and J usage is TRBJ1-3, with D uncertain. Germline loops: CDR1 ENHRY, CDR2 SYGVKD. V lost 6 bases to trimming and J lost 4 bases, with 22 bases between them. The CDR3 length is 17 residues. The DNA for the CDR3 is TGTGCCATCAGGACCCGGCAAACGACTGATAAAGGAAACACCATATATTTT. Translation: CAIRTRQTTDKGNTIYF.

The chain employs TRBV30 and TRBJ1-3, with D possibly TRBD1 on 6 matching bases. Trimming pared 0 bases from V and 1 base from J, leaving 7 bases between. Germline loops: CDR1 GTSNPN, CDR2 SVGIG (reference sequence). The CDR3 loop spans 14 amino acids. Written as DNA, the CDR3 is TGTGCCTGGAGTGTACAGGGATCTGGAAACACCATATATTTT. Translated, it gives CAWSVQGSGNTIYF.

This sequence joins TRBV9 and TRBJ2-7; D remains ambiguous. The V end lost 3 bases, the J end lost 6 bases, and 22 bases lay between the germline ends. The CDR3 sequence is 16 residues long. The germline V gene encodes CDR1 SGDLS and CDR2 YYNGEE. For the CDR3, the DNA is TGTGCCAGCAGCGCTCAAGGTGTTAGGGCAGAGTCCGAGCAGTACTTC. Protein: CASSAQGVRAESEQYF.

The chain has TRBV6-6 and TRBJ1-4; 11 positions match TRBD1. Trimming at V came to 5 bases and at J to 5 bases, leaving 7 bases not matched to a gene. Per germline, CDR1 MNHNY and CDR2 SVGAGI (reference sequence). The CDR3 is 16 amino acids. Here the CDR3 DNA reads TGTGCCAGCAGTCACCGGGACAGGGGGGTAAATGAAAAACTGTTTTTT. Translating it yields CASSHRDRGVNEKLFF.

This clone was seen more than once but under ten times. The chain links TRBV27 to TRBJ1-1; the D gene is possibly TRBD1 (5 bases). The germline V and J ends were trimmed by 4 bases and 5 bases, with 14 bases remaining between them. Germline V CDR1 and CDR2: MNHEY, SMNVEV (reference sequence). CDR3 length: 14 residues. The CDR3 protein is CASSYGGEGTEAFF. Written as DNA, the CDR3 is TGTGCCAGCAGTTATGGAGGGGAGGGTACTGAAGCTTTCTTT.

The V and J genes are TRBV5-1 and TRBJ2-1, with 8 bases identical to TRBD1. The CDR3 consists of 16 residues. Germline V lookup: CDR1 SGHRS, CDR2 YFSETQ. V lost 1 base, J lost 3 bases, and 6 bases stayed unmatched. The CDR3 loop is CASSLSGGGNYNEQFF. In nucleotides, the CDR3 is TGCGCCAGCAGCTTGTCAGGGGGCGGCAACTACAATGAGCAGTTCTTC.

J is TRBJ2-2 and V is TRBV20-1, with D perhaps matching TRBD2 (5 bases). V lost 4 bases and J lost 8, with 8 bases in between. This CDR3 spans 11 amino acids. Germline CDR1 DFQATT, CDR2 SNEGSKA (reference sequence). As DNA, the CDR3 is TGCAGTGCTAATAGCGCGGGGGAGCTGTTTTTT. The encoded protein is CSANSAGELFF.

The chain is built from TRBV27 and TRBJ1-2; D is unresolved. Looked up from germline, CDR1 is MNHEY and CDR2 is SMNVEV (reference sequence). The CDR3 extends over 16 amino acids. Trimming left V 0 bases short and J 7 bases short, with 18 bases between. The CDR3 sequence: CASSLSGKPSRIGYTF. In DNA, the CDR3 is TGTGCCAGCAGTTTATCGGGGAAGCCCAGTCGCATTGGCTACACCTTC.

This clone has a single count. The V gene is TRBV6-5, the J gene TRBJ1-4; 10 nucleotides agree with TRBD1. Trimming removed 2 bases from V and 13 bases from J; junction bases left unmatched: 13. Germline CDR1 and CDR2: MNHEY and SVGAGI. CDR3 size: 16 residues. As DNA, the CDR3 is TGTGCCAGCAGTTACCGACCAGGGACAGGGGTTCGGTTACTGTTTTTT. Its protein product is CASSYRPGTGVRLLFF.

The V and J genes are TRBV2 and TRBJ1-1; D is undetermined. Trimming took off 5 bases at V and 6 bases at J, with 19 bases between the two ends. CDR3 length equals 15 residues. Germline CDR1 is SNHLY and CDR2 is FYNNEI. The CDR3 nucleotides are TGTGCCAGCAGTTTCTTGGAGATCCAAGGCGCTGAAGCTTTCTTT. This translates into CASSFLEIQGAEAFF.

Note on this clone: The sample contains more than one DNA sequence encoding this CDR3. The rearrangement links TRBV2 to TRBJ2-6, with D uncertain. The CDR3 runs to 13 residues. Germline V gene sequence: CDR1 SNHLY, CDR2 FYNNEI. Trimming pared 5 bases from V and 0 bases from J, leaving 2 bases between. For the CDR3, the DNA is TGTGCCAGCAGTAGCTCTGGGGCCAACGTCCTGACTTTC. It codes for CASSSSGANVLTF.

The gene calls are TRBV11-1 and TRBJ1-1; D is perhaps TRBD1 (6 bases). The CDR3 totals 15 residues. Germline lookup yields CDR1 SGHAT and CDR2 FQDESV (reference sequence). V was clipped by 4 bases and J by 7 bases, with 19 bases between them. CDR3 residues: CASSSEPGTFNEAFF. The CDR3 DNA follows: TGTGCCAGCAGCTCAGAACCCGGGACATTTAATGAAGCTTTCTTT.

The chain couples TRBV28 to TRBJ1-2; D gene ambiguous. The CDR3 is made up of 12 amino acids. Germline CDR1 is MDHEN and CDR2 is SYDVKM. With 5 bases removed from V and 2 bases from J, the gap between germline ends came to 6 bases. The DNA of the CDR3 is TGTGCCAGCAGTATACGGAACTATGGCTACACCTTC. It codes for CASSIRNYGYTF.

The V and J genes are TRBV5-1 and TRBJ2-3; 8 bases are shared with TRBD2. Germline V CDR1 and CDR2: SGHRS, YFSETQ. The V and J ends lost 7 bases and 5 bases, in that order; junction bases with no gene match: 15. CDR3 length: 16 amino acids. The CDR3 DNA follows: TGCGCCAGCGGGGTTAGAGCGGGAGTTTCTTTAGATACGCAGTATTTT. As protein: CASGVRAGVSLDTQYF.

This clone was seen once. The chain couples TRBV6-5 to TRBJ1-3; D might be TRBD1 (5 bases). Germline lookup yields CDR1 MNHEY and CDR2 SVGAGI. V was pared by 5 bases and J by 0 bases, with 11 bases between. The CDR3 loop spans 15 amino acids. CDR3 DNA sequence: TGTGCCAGCAGTGCTTCTGGGGGCTCTGGAAACACCATATATTTT. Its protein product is CASSASGGSGNTIYF.

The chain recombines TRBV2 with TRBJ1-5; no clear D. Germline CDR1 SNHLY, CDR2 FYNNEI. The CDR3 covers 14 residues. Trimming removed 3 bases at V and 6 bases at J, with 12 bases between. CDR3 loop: CASSEFRASQPQHF. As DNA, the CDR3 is TGTGCCAGCAGTGAGTTTAGGGCAAGTCAGCCCCAGCATTTT.

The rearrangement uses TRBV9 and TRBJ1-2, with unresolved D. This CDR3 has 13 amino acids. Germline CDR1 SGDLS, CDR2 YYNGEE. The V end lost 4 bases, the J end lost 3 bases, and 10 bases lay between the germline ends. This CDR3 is CASSSPVDYGYTF. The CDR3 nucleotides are TGTGCCAGCAGCTCGCCAGTGGACTATGGCTACACCTTC.

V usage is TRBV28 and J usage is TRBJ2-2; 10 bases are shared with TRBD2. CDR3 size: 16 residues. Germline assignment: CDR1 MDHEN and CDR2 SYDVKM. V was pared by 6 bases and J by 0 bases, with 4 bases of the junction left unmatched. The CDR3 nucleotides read TGTGCCAGCAGAACTAGCGGGGCCACGAACACCGGGGAGCTGTTTTTT. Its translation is CASRTSGATNTGELFF.

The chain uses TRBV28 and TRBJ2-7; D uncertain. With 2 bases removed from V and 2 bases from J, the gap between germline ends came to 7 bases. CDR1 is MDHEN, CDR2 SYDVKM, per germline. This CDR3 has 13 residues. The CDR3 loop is CASSLSSPYEQYF. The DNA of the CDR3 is TGTGCCAGCAGTTTAAGCTCCCCCTACGAGCAGTACTTC. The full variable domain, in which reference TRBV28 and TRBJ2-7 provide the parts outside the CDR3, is DVKVTQSSRYLVKRTGEKVFLECVQDMDHENMFWYRQDPGLGLRLIYFSYDVKMKEKGDIPEGYSVSREKKERFSLILESASTNQTSMYLCASSLSSPYEQYFGPGTRLTVT.

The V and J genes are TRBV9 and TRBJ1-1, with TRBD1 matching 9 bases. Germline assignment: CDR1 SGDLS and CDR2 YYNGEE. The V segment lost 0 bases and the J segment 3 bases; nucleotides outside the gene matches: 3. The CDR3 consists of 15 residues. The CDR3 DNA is TGTGCCAGCAGCGTAGAACAGGGGGCTTACACTGAAGCTTTCTTT. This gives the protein CASSVEQGAYTEAFF.

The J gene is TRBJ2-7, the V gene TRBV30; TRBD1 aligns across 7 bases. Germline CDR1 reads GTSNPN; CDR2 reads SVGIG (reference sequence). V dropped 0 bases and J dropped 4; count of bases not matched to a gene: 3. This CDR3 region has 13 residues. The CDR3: CAWSVQGQYEQYF. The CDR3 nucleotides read TGTGCCTGGAGTGTACAGGGACAGTACGAGCAGTACTTC.

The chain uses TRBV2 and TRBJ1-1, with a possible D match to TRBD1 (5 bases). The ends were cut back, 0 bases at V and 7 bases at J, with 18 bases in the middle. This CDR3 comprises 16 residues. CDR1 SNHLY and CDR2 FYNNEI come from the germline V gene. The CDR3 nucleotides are TGTGCCAGCAGTGAAGCCGGGCGTCTGGGGGGAGGTGAAGCTTTCTTT. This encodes CASSEAGRLGGGEAFF.